The present TCR beta chain was sequenced within a study of blood T cell repertoires in COVID-19. Study details: The analysed material was cDNA or gDNA that came from T cells, B-cell-depleted T cells, or PBMCs.

As processed by the authors: Amplification of reference gene primers provided the estimated nucleated cell counts. Method: immunoSEQ multiplex PCR; TCRdb's copy keeps in-frame clones and lacks some. The D gene and trimming were derived from the DNA, and the V and J assignments and clone size from that table. Of more than 95,000 clones listed, over 75% are singletons. Sequencing was performed on peripheral blood. The TCR was taken from a woman older than 75 with acute or convalescent COVID-19.

CDR3: CASSLGGDYGYTF. DNA for the CDR3: TGCGCCAGCAGCTTGGGCGGGGACTATGGCTACACCTTC. The V call is TRBV5-1, the J call TRBJ1-2; D not resolved. Germline assignment: CDR1 SGHRS and CDR2 YFSETQ. Trimming pared 0 bases from V and 3 bases from J, leaving 6 bases between. The CDR3 covers 13 residues.